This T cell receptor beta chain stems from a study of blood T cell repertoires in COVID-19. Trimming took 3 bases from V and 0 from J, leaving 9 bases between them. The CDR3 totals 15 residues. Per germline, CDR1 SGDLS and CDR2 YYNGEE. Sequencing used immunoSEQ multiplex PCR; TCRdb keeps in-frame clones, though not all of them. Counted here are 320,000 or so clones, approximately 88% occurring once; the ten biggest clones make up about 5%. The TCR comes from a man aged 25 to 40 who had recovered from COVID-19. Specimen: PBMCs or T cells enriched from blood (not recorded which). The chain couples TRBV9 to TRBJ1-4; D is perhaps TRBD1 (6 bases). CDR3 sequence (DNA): TGTGCCAGCAGCGAAGAGGGGGCAACTAATGAAAAACTGTTTTTT. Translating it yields CASSEEGATNEKLFF.